The rows below give T cell receptor beta chains drawn from one sample of a study of blood T cell repertoires in COVID-19. Sequenced by immunoSEQ multiplex PCR; TCRdb stores in-frame clones only, minus some. The data show roughly 15,000 clones, with over 65% seen just once and more than 14% held by the top ten. The sequenced material came from peripheral blood. The source of these receptors is a human donor in a cohort sampled during active COVID-19. The CDR3 runs from the conserved cysteine through the conserved F or W. D genes are given only for firm matches. A row's size may be missing; if present it is once, few, many or a size class.

v_gene	j_gene	abundance	d_gene	CDR3aa	CDR3nt
TRBV28	TRBJ1-1	-	-	CASSRAPISNTEAFF	TGTGCCAGCAGCCGCGCCCCTATTTCGAACACTGAAGCTTTCTTT
TRBV19	TRBJ2-6	-	TRBD1	CASRQTGGISNVLTF	TGTGCCAGTAGACAAACAGGGGGAATTTCCAACGTCCTGACTTTC
TRBV19	TRBJ1-5	-	-	CASSIERTDGNQPQHF	TGTGCCAGTAGTATAGAAAGGACAGACGGGAATCAGCCCCAGCATTTT
TRBV3-1/TRBV3-2	TRBJ2-7	-	-	CASSQVNEQYF	TGTGCCAGCAGCCAAGTAAACGAGCAGTACTTC
TRBV6-6	TRBJ1-2	once	-	CASRGGEYGYTF	TGTGCCAGCAGGGGGGGAGAATATGGCTACACCTTC
TRBV24-1	TRBJ1-2	-	TRBD1	CATSDSQGAVGGYTF	TGTGCCACCAGTGATTCACAGGGGGCGGTTGGGGGCTACACCTTC
TRBV20-1	TRBJ1-1	-	-	CSASRNTEAFF	TGCAGTGCTAGCAGAAACACTGAAGCTTTCTTT
TRBV5-6	TRBJ2-2	-	TRBD2	CASSSGTSGIIGELFF	TGTGCCAGCAGCTCCGGGACTAGCGGGATTATCGGGGAGCTGTTTTTT
TRBV6-5	TRBJ2-3	-	-	CASSLRTDLSTQYF	TGTGCCAGCAGTCTCCGGACAGACCTGTCGACGCAGTATTTT
TRBV30	TRBJ2-3	-	-	CAWSPQIDTQYF	TGTGCCTGGAGTCCCCAGATTGATACGCAGTATTTT
TRBV2	TRBJ1-5	few	TRBD1	CASSRQGMGNQPQHF	TGTGCCAGCAGCCGACAGGGCATGGGCAATCAGCCCCAGCATTTT
TRBV6-5	TRBJ1-6	-	-	CASKNRATNSPLHF	TGTGCCAGCAAAAACAGGGCAACCAATTCACCCCTCCACTTT
TRBV6-5	TRBJ2-2	-	TRBD2	CASRGLAGPGELFF	TGTGCCAGCCGGGGACTAGCGGGCCCCGGGGAGCTGTTTTTT
TRBV19	TRBJ2-3	-	TRBD2	CASSMGWTSGPDTQYF	TGTGCCAGTAGTATGGGCTGGACTAGCGGGCCTGATACGCAGTATTTT
TRBV9	TRBJ2-7	-	-	CASSVREIGEQYF	TGTGCCAGCAGCGTACGGGAAATAGGCGAGCAGTACTTC
TRBV10-3	TRBJ2-1	-	-	CAISESSGDVGEQFF	TGTGCCATCAGTGAGTCGTCGGGGGACGTGGGTGAGCAGTTCTTC
TRBV5-4	TRBJ2-7	-	TRBD2	CASSRTSGASYEQYF	TGTGCCAGCAGCCGAACTAGCGGTGCTTCCTACGAGCAGTACTTC
TRBV3-1/TRBV3-2	TRBJ1-4	-	TRBD1	CASSPGTGREKLFF	TGTGCCAGCAGCCCGGGGACAGGGCGAGAAAAACTGTTTTTT
TRBV7-9	TRBJ2-2	-	-	CASSPEGVRTGELFF	TGTGCCAGCAGCCCGGAGGGCGTGCGGACCGGGGAGCTGTTTTTT
TRBV5-4	TRBJ2-3	-	TRBD2	CASSAKAGGTTDTQYF	TGTGCCAGCAGTGCAAAAGCGGGAGGGACCACAGATACGCAGTATTTT
TRBV9	TRBJ2-7	-	-	CASSVAGEGEQYF	TGTGCCAGCAGCGTAGCGGGGGAAGGCGAGCAGTACTTC
TRBV19	TRBJ1-2	-	-	CASKGRSIGHGYTF	TGTGCCAGTAAGGGGCGGTCGATAGGCCATGGCTACACCTTC
TRBV9	TRBJ1-2	-	TRBD1	CASSASTDRGPNYGYTF	TGTGCCAGCAGCGCCTCGACCGACAGGGGACCTAACTATGGCTACACCTTC
TRBV27	TRBJ1-6	-	TRBD1	CASSPATGINSPLHF	TGTGCCAGCAGTCCCGCGACAGGGATTAATTCACCCCTCCACTTT
TRBV11-2	TRBJ2-7	-	-	CASSLEDSSVYEQYF	TGTGCCAGCAGCTTAGAGGACTCGTCTGTCTACGAGCAGTACTTC
TRBV19	TRBJ2-3	few	-	CASSIQGDTQYF	TGTGCCAGTAGTATACAGGGGGATACGCAGTATTTT
TRBV4-1	TRBJ2-3	-	-	CASSPPGKVGQYF	TGCGCCAGCAGCCCCCCCGGGAAGGTCGGGCAGTATTTT
TRBV7-3	TRBJ2-1	-	-	CASSFTVYNEQFF	TGTGCCAGCAGCTTTACGGTCTACAATGAGCAGTTCTTC
TRBV4-1	TRBJ2-5	once	-	CASSHGVQETQYF	TGCGCCAGCAGCCACGGGGTCCAAGAGACCCAGTACTTC
TRBV7-2	TRBJ2-3	-	TRBD2	CASSSGLAGPYTDTQYF	TGTGCCAGCAGCTCAGGACTAGCGGGACCCTACACAGATACGCAGTATTTT
TRBV28	TRBJ2-1	-	-	CASWEGQGARNEQFF	TGTGCCAGCTGGGAGGGGCAGGGGGCGCGCAATGAGCAGTTCTTC
TRBV27	TRBJ2-7	-	TRBD1	CASSVTKSRGLSSYEQYF	TGTGCCAGCAGTGTTACTAAGTCCAGGGGGTTAAGCTCCTACGAGCAGTACTTC